This TCR beta chain was identified in a study of cytomegalovirus exposure and HLA in healthy donors (dated by TCRdb to 2016 to 2017). With regard to the full study: A later analysis indicated that the 120 validation repertoires were generated on the platform also employed for the 700 or so repertoires of the first cohort. The study aimed to test whether signatures of past pathogen exposure could be identified by cataloging public T cell receptors. Along with the roughly 670-subject first cohort, a separate validation cohort of roughly 110 different subjects was used. To predict cytomegalovirus infection status, the study brought together high-throughput TCR immunosequencing, statistical association of individual TCRs with disease status, and machine learning. General study outcomes and caveats: A later analysis lacked HLA typing for the validation cohort, so it scored co-occurrence in that cohort across all 120 repertoires. Of the cluster scores, 90% to 95% were above 0 in a later analysis, which found that TCRs clustered in the first cohort also tended to co-occur in the approximately 130 validation repertoires. In vitro tests confirmed that a few of the cytomegalovirus-associated TCR beta chains recognize cytomegalovirus antigens. In both the original and validation cohorts, the classifier was reported to diagnose cytomegalovirus status with high specificity and sensitivity. In the study, some 160 TCR beta chains were listed as associated with cytomegalovirus. Most TCR sequences were seen in very few donors, while some public TCRs were found in many individuals. The authors suggested that the approach could potentially be extended to other disease states and immunological phenotypes.

Separate from the approximately 670-subject first cohort, the validation cohort of 95 to 150 subjects was the group to which the donors belonged. A word on this clone: No antigen is known for it. No quality values exist for individual bases; no much larger clone is one base distant.

Relative to germline, V is missing 4 bases and J is missing 3 bases, with 5 bases of the junction outside any gene match. CDR1 and CDR2 were assigned from the germline V gene as MNHNS and SASEGT. The CDR3 holds 14 amino acids from the cysteine to the phenylalanine. Just the 42-base CDR3 DNA is kept, in frame starting at base 1. The library was generated by the immunoSEQ multiplex PCR assay. The original methods were these. A statistical classification framework was developed to diagnose cytomegalovirus status using the catalog of TCR beta chain sequences. The clones in this table, taken by TCRdb from immuneACCESS, are in-frame only. Not every clone is retained; where verified, under half of the shortfall comes from an unresolved V gene, and the cause of the rest is unknown. The DNA was the basis for D and trimming; V, J and clone size are from that table. The sample profile shows about 140,000 clones; approximately 94% of them were found once. Roughly 1.9% of the sample goes to the ten largest clones.

Recombination linked TRBV6-1 to TRBJ1-2; TRBD1 lines up with 7 middle nucleotides. This receptor was obtained from a man younger than 30 in good health and CMV-seropositive. The sample consisted of PBMCs. The CDR3: CASSAGDSHYGYTF. DNA sequence: TGTGCCAGCAGTGCGGGGGACAGCCACTATGGCTACACCTTC.